This TCR beta chain stems from a study of blood T cells in healthy people across ages. General observations from the study: Because donor CMV status was unknown, expanded clonotype changes were possibly confounded.

Donors gave approximately 9.9 milliliters of peripheral blood apiece. Per sample, no less than 6 micrograms of total RNA were extracted. The use of a sample-barcoded 5' primer and a J-beta primer mix characterized a second PCR of roughly 7 to 11 cycles. Each CDR3 protein gets one entry after TCRdb re-called the 5' RACE reads with MiXCR. The sample contains 550,000 to 700,000 distinct CDR3 sequences, roughly 28% of which appear only once. This clonotype was seen only once. Its specificity is not known. The source is a woman aged 70-85 years in good health. Sequenced input: blood.

This CDR3 reads CATSEYRANHEQYF. The CDR3 coding sequence is TGTGCCACCAGTGAATACAGGGCGAACCACGAGCAGTACTTC. The chain couples TRBV24-1 to TRBJ2-7; the D gene is possibly TRBD1 (6 bases). Germline assignment: CDR1 KGHDR and CDR2 SFDVKD. The length of the CDR3 is 14 residues. The V end was cut by 4 bases, the J end by 5 bases, with 14 bases between.